The 9 T cell receptor beta chains reported below all come from one sample, sequenced in a study of T cells in Graves' hyperthyroidism and ophthalmopathy. Template material for amplifying TCR beta CDR3 regions consisted of RNA transcripts. Initially, a first-round RT-PCR of the TCR CDR3 employed the HTBI primer set. TCRdb re-called the multiplex PCR reads with MiXCR, one entry per CDR3 protein. The repertoire consists of some 350,000 distinct CDR3 sequences, with about 15% occurring once and the leading ten covering approximately 19%. Input material: blood. These receptors came from a woman aged 60 to 75 with Graves' ophthalmopathy.

V gene TRBV20-1 combines with J gene TRBJ2-2; 11 nucleotides align to TRBD2. Germline trimming cut 0 bases from V and 5 bases from J; bases unmatched to any gene: 5. This CDR3 contains 16 residues. The germline gives CDR1 DFQATT, CDR2 SNEGSKA (reference sequence). CDR3 sequence reads: CSARDSSGRETGELFF. For the CDR3, the DNA is TGCAGTGCTAGAGACAGTAGCGGGAGGGAAACCGGGGAGCTGTTTTTT.

This clonotype occurred many times. This chain connects TRBV28 to TRBJ1-5; unclear D gene. Germline assignment: CDR1 MDHEN and CDR2 SYDVKM. The CDR3 sequence is 14 residues long. V dropped 6 bases and J dropped 7 bases, with 16 bases sitting between them. This CDR3 is CASSPGGNVQPQHF. CDR3 DNA sequence: TGTGCCAGCAGCCCGGGAGGAAATGTACAGCCCCAGCATTTT. Filled out from reference TRBV28 and TRBJ1-5, the complete variable domain reads DVKVTQSSRYLVKRTGEKVFLECVQDMDHENMFWYRQDPGLGLRLIYFSYDVKMKEKGDIPEGYSVSREKKERFSLILESASTNQTSMYLCASSPGGNVQPQHFGDGTRLSIL.

This clonotype has a count of ten or more. The genes are TRBV29-1 and TRBJ2-3; the D is unclear. The germline V gene has CDR1 SQVTM and CDR2 ANQGSEA. Between the trimmed V and J ends, which lost 4 bases and 1 base, there was a span of 6 bases. The CDR3 spans 12 residues. The CDR3: CSVGPGTDTQYF. The CDR3 region has the DNA TGCAGCGTTGGGCCCGGCACAGATACGCAGTATTTT.

This clonotype was counted ten times or more. The gene calls are TRBV7-2 and TRBJ2-1; no definite D call. The CDR3 has 11 residues. The V gene lost 5 bases and the J gene lost 7 bases, with 6 bases spanning the gap. Per germline, CDR1 SGHTA and CDR2 FQGNSA. CDR3 residues: CASSPSNEQFF. CDR3 in DNA: TGTGCCAGCAGCCCCAGTAATGAGCAGTTCTTC. The whole variable domain, remainder taken from reference TRBV7-2 and TRBJ2-1, is GAGVSQSPSNKVTEKGKDVELRCDPISGHTALYWYRQSLGQGLEFLIYFQGNSAPDKSGLPSDRFSAERTGGSVSTLTIQRTQQEDSAVYLCASSPSNEQFFGPGTRLTVL.

This chain connects TRBV29-1 to TRBJ2-7, with D maybe TRBD2 (5 bases). The germline V gene encodes CDR1 SQVTM and CDR2 ANQGSEA. This CDR3 spans 11 amino acids. Trimming stripped 7 bases from V and 6 bases from J, with 13 bases between. The CDR3 here is CSGERGSEQYF. In DNA form, the CDR3 reads TGCAGCGGGGAGCGCGGGTCCGAGCAGTACTTC.

This clonotype was counted ten times or more. The chain has TRBV6-1 and TRBJ1-1, with D possibly matching TRBD1 (6 bases). The germline V and J ends were trimmed by 9 bases and 1 base, with 15 bases remaining between them. Germline V gene data show CDR1 as MNHNS and CDR2 as SASEGT. The CDR3 sequence is 14 residues long. Here the CDR3 reads CASRMRGQNTEAFF. CDR3 coding DNA: TGTGCCAGTCGGATGCGGGGACAGAACACTGAAGCTTTCTTT.

The table lists this clonotype with a few counts. The chain links TRBV20-1 to TRBJ2-7, with D possibly TRBD1 on 5 matching bases. V shed 6 bases and J shed 2 bases, with 14 bases lying between them. Germline V gene data show CDR1 as DFQATT and CDR2 as SNEGSKA (reference sequence). The CDR3 runs 13 residues. As DNA, the CDR3 is TGCAGTGCCCCGGTCAGGGCGACCTACGAGCAGTACTTC. Translated: CSAPVRATYEQYF.

Ten or more counts support this clonotype. The rearrangement links TRBV6-1 to TRBJ1-1, with a possible D match to TRBD1 (5 bases). CDR1 MNHNS and CDR2 SASEGT come from the germline V gene. The CDR3 has 15 amino acids. V was shortened by 1 base and J by 5 bases, with 14 bases between the two germline ends. This CDR3 is CASSEVGGVGTEAFF. CDR3 bases: TGTGCCAGCAGTGAAGTCGGGGGTGTAGGGACTGAAGCTTTCTTT.

Ten or more counts support this clonotype. This chain joins TRBV11-2 and TRBJ1-1, with 7 positions matching TRBD1. CDR1 and CDR2 from the germline V gene are SGHAT and FQNNGV. The CDR3 consists of 16 residues. The J segment lost 1 base and the V segment lost 5 bases, leaving 10 bases of the junction unmatched. This CDR3 reads CASSTTGDWRNTEAFF. In nucleotides, the CDR3 is TGTGCCAGCAGCACTACAGGGGATTGGAGGAACACTGAAGCTTTCTTT.